This entry lists 2 T cell receptor beta chains sequenced from one sample in a study of shared clonotypes between healthy human individuals. The protocol was immunoSEQ multiplex PCR, while the TCRdb copy is restricted to in-frame clones and leaves out a portion. The repertoire includes hundreds of thousands of clones, around 73% of them detected once, and roughly 2% sits in the top ten. Sequenced: memory CD4+ T cells sorted from blood. This sample's subset: CD45RA-negative fraction. The origin of the receptors is a woman aged 25-40 years in good health.

The rearrangement joins TRBV18 to TRBJ1-1, with TRBD1 identical over 10 bases. Germline-derived CDR1 and CDR2 are KGHSH and LQKENI. The CDR3 is 18 residues long. Unmatched junction bases numbered 9, after V lost 1 base and J lost 1 base. CDR3 residues: CASSPQSGTGETNTEAFF. Written as DNA, the CDR3 is TGTGCCAGCTCACCACAGTCCGGGACAGGGGAAACGAACACTGAAGCTTTCTTT.

The chain carries TRBV29-1 and TRBJ2-1, with 11 bases lining up with TRBD1. Trimming cost V 6 bases and J 5 bases; bases outside gene matches: 15. Germline CDR1 reads SQVTM; CDR2 reads ANQGSEA. The CDR3 spans 17 residues. The DNA of the CDR3 is TGCAGCGTGGAAAGGGGATCCGGGACAGGGGGAAACAATGAGCAGTTCTTC. This sequence encodes CSVERGSGTGGNNEQFF.